A selection of T cell receptor beta chains follows, all from one sample in a study of chemoradiotherapy in HPV16-positive cancers. TCRdb's copy holds only in-frame clones and misses some; the assay was immunoSEQ multiplex PCR. In the table there are several thousand clones, roughly four fifths of which are singletons. Sampling was performed from a patient who underwent chemoradiotherapy. The receptors derive from a human donor with HPV-associated anogenital cancer. Each CDR3 is given with its conserved first and last residue. D genes are given only for firm matches. Size is omitted from some rows. Given values are once, few, many or a class for expanded clones.

D	V	J	size	CDR3	DNA
.	TRBV2	TRBJ1-6	.	CASSRQDYNSPLHF	TGTGCCAGCAGTAGGCAGGACTATAATTCACCCCTCCACTTT
TRBD1	TRBV7-9	TRBJ2-1	.	CASSTPGTGYNEQFF	TGTGCCAGCAGCACACCTGGGACAGGGTACAATGAGCAGTTCTTC
TRBD1	TRBV25-1	TRBJ1-2	.	CASGSRQGYGYTF	TGTGCCAGCGGATCACGACAGGGTTATGGCTACACCTTC
.	TRBV6-1	TRBJ2-3	once	CASSRSDTQYF	TGTGCCAGTTCCAGGTCAGATACGCAGTATTTT
TRBD1	TRBV6-1	TRBJ1-2	.	CASSEAPDRGGYGYTF	TGTGCCAGCAGTGAAGCCCCGGACAGGGGGGGCTATGGCTACACCTTC
TRBD2	TRBV6-4	TRBJ2-2	.	CASSDSSGGTGELFF	TGTGCCAGCAGTGACTCTAGCGGGGGAACCGGGGAGCTGTTTTTT
TRBD1	TRBV18	TRBJ1-1	.	CASSADRATEAFF	TGTGCCAGCTCGGCTGACAGGGCCACTGAAGCTTTCTTT
.	TRBV28	TRBJ2-7	.	CASSPEGAPPYEQYF	TGTGCCAGCAGCCCCGAAGGGGCCCCCCCCTACGAGCAGTACTTC
.	TRBV1	TRBJ2-1	.	CTSRPGLNINEQFF	TGCACCAGCAGACCGGGACTAAACATAAATGAGCAGTTCTTC
.	TRBV4-3	TRBJ2-7	.	CASSQGVGRYEQYF	TGCGCCAGCAGCCAAGGGGTAGGGAGGTACGAGCAGTACTTC
TRBD2	TRBV6-1	TRBJ2-5	.	CASRGPSGGGETQYF	TGTGCCAGCAGGGGGCCTAGCGGGGGCGGGGAGACCCAGTACTTC
TRBD2	TRBV6-5	TRBJ2-7	.	CASTRTSGSYEQYF	TGTGCCAGCACCAGGACTAGCGGCTCCTACGAGCAGTACTTC
TRBD2	TRBV7-3	TRBJ2-1	.	CASSKGLAGGSEQFF	TGTGCCAGCAGCAAGGGACTAGCGGGAGGTAGTGAGCAGTTCTTC
TRBD2	TRBV19	TRBJ2-3	.	CASSNPGRGNTDTQYF	TGTGCCAGTAGCAACCCAGGGCGGGGGAACACAGATACGCAGTATTTT
.	TRBV4-1	TRBJ2-1	.	CASSQGRPSSYNEQFF	TGCGCCAGCAGCCAAGGGCGTCCCAGCTCCTACAATGAGCAGTTCTTC
TRBD1	TRBV5-5	TRBJ1-2	.	CASRPGTEGYTF	TGTGCCAGCAGACCCGGGACAGAAGGCTACACCTTC
.	TRBV7-9	TRBJ2-6	.	CASSLASGANVLTF	TGTGCCAGCAGCTTGGCCTCTGGGGCCAACGTCCTGACTTTC
.	TRBV20-1	TRBJ2-1	.	CSAQRLGQFF	TGCAGTGCTCAACGGTTAGGGCAGTTCTTC
.	TRBV5-8	TRBJ1-2	.	CASSLDTGQRNGYTF	TGTGCCAGCAGCTTGGACACAGGACAGAGAAATGGCTACACCTTC
.	TRBV19	TRBJ2-7	.	CASSAGTAAFEQYF	TGTGCCAGCTCCGCTGGGACGGCTGCTTTCGAGCAGTACTTC
TRBD1	TRBV30	TRBJ2-7	.	CAWAIQGLSEQYF	TGTGCCTGGGCGATACAGGGGTTATCCGAGCAGTACTTC
.	TRBV7-2	TRBJ1-6	.	CASSLVNRVLGSPLHF	TGTGCCAGCAGCTTAGTGAACAGGGTCCTCGGTTCACCCCTCCACTTT
TRBD2	TRBV5-1	TRBJ2-3	.	CASSPGLAGSAWADTQYF	TGCGCCAGCAGCCCGGGATTAGCGGGATCCGCTTGGGCAGATACGCAGTATTTT
TRBD1	TRBV4-2	TRBJ1-5	.	CASSQGSGTGVQPQHF	TGTGCCAGCAGCCAAGGGTCCGGGACAGGGGTTCAGCCCCAGCATTTT
TRBD2	TRBV4-1	TRBJ2-2	.	CASSQDQWASGTGELFF	TGCGCCAGCAGCCAAGATCAGTGGGCTAGCGGGACCGGGGAGCTGTTTTTT
TRBD2	TRBV7-6	TRBJ2-2	.	CASSRSQRLAGVTGELFF	TGTGCCAGCAGCCGTAGCCAGAGGCTAGCGGGAGTCACCGGGGAGCTGTTTTTT
.	TRBV19	TRBJ1-5	.	CASRQGRSNQPQHF	TGTGCCAGTAGACAGGGTAGGAGCAATCAGCCCCAGCATTTT
.	TRBV4-1	TRBJ1-2	hyperexpanded	CASSQDSATNYGYTF	TGCGCCAGCAGCCAAGACTCAGCTACGAACTATGGCTACACCTTC
.	TRBV27	TRBJ1-1	few	CASSLSGQGWNTEAFF	TGTGCCAGCAGTTTATCAGGCCAGGGCTGGAACACTGAAGCTTTCTTT
.	TRBV2	TRBJ2-1	.	CASSEFGGRWNNEQFF	TGTGCCAGCAGTGAATTCGGGGGAAGATGGAACAATGAGCAGTTCTTC
TRBD2	TRBV30	TRBJ2-2	.	CAWSWPGTIYGELFF	TGTGCCTGGAGTTGGCCTGGGACTATCTACGGGGAGCTGTTTTTT
.	TRBV5-1	TRBJ1-2	large	CASSYTDNYGYTF	TGCGCCAGCAGCTATACAGATAACTATGGCTACACCTTC
TRBD1	TRBV19	TRBJ2-1	.	CASRTGGGGEQFF	TGTGCCAGTAGGACAGGGGGTGGCGGTGAGCAGTTCTTC
.	TRBV7-9	TRBJ2-3	.	CASSLSGTDTQYF	TGTGCCAGCAGCTTATCAGGCACAGATACGCAGTATTTT
TRBD1	TRBV6-5	TRBJ1-5	.	CASSYSTGGNQPQHF	TGTGCCAGCAGTTACTCGACAGGGGGCAATCAGCCCCAGCATTTT
.	TRBV19	TRBJ1-2	few	CASSIDRGHRYGYTF	TGTGCCAGTAGTATAGACCGAGGGCATCGCTATGGCTACACCTTC
TRBD1	TRBV4-1	TRBJ2-7	.	CASSPGQGGLGNYEQYF	TGCGCCAGCAGCCCGGGACAGGGTGGGCTGGGGAACTACGAGCAGTACTTC
.	TRBV6-1	TRBJ2-7	.	CASSEEGGGSYEQYF	TGTGCCAGCAGTGAAGAGGGAGGGGGCTCCTACGAGCAGTACTTC
TRBD2	TRBV5-5	TRBJ2-6	.	CASGTSGGAGANVLTF	TGTGCCAGCGGGACTAGCGGGGGGGCTGGGGCCAACGTCCTGACTTTC
.	TRBV7-2	TRBJ1-3	.	CASSLSRDFSGNTIYF	TGTGCCAGCAGCTTATCCCGGGATTTCAGTGGGAACACCATATATTTT
.	TRBV7-8	TRBJ2-1	.	CASSLVGPVNEQFF	TGTGCCAGCAGCTTAGTAGGACCCGTCAATGAGCAGTTCTTC